This entry lists 25 T cell receptor beta chains sequenced from one sample in a study of CD8 T cells in Susac syndrome. Reverse transcription used about 0.45 to 1 ug RNA and random hexamers. TCRdb itself ran the immunoSEQ multiplex PCR reads through MiXCR, one entry per CDR3 protein. The sample carries a few hundred thousand distinct CDR3 sequences, about 91% recorded once. The sample comprised CD4+ T cells from PBMCs. The receptors stem from a human donor with multiple sclerosis.

The chain combines TRBV14 with TRBJ1-2; D is unresolved. Trimming stripped 0 bases from V and 7 bases from J, with 12 bases between. CDR1 and CDR2 (germline): SGHDN, FVKESK. The length of the CDR3 is 14 residues. CDR3 sequence (DNA): TGTGCCAGCAGCCAAGATCTCGGGGAGGGTGGCTACACCTTC. Translated: CASSQDLGEGGYTF.

The rearrangement links TRBV7-8 to TRBJ2-5; D may be TRBD1 or TRBD2 (5 bases each). The CDR3 length is 14 residues. Germline V gene data show CDR1 as SGHVS and CDR2 as FQNEAQ. The V gene lost 5 bases and the J gene lost 2 bases, with 12 bases spanning the gap. CDR3 nucleotides: TGTGCCAGCAGCCGGGGATGGGGGCAAGAGACCCAGTACTTC. Protein product: CASSRGWGQETQYF.

This rearrangement joins TRBV7-2 to TRBJ2-1; either TRBD1 or TRBD2 may fit D (6 bases each). Germline CDR1 SGHTA, CDR2 FQGNSA. Deletions cut 1 base from V and 6 bases from J, with 16 bases between. The CDR3 totals 16 residues. CDR3 residues: CASSLGGAASFNEQFF. The CDR3 nucleotides are TGTGCCAGCAGCTTAGGGGGGGCGGCTAGTTTCAATGAGCAGTTCTTC.

The chain uses TRBV24-1 and TRBJ1-1; possibly TRBD1 for D (6 bases). The CDR3 loop spans 13 amino acids. From germline, CDR1 is KGHDR and CDR2 SFDVKD. V was clipped by 7 bases and J by 0 bases, with 8 bases between them. CDR3 residues: CATRGQVNTEAFF. Written as DNA, the CDR3 is TGTGCCACCAGGGGACAAGTGAACACTGAAGCTTTCTTT.

This rearrangement joins TRBV7-6 to TRBJ2-5; D gene ambiguous. Germline V gene data show CDR1 as SGHVS and CDR2 as FNYEAQ. This CDR3 has 14 amino acids. V gave up 4 bases and J gave up 2 bases, with 11 bases separating them. In DNA, the CDR3 is TGTGCCAGCAGCTCGTATGGCACACAAGAGACCCAGTACTTC. Translation: CASSSYGTQETQYF.

The chain combines TRBV7-3 with TRBJ2-6; D is ambiguous. Between the trimmed V and J ends, which lost 5 bases and 2 bases, there was a span of 4 bases. The CDR3 is 13 residues long. Germline V gene sequence: CDR1 SGHTA, CDR2 FQGTGA. As DNA, the CDR3 is TGTGCCAGCAGCCCCCCTGGGGCCAACGTCCTGACTTTC. This encodes CASSPPGANVLTF.

This chain uses TRBV19 with TRBJ1-1; no clear D. The CDR3 runs to 12 residues. V shed 5 bases and J shed 6 bases, with 10 bases lying between them. CDR1 and CDR2 from the germline V gene are LNHDA and SQIVND (reference sequence). CDR3 loop: CASSWTVSEAFF. The CDR3 DNA is TGTGCCAGTAGTTGGACGGTCTCTGAAGCTTTCTTT. The full variable domain, rest sourced from reference TRBV19 and TRBJ1-1, is DGGITQSPKYLFRKEGQNVTLSCEQNLNHDAMYWYRQDPGQGLRLIYYSQIVNDFQKGDIAEGYSVSREKKESFPLTVTSAQKNPTAFYLCASSWTVSEAFFGQGTRLTVV.

J is TRBJ1-2 and V is TRBV30, with 9 bases matching TRBD1. CDR1 is GTSNPN and CDR2 is SVGIG in the germline V gene (reference sequence). V was clipped by 5 bases and J by 1 base; unmatched bases: 5. The CDR3 has 14 amino acids. In DNA, the CDR3 is TGTGCCTGGGCAGCGGACAGGGGTAACTATGGCTACACCTTC. Its translation is CAWAADRGNYGYTF.

The chain carries TRBV20-1 and TRBJ2-7; D unclear. CDR1 is DFQATT, CDR2 SNEGSKA, per germline (reference sequence). The CDR3 runs to 13 residues. V was shortened by 6 bases and J by 2 bases, with 14 bases between the two germline ends. The CDR3 reads CSAQTSGPYEQYF. CDR3 sequence (DNA): TGCAGTGCCCAAACCTCTGGACCCTACGAGCAGTACTTC.

This chain links TRBV3-1 with TRBJ2-1; no clear D gene. Between the trimmed V and J ends, which lost 2 bases and 4 bases, there was a span of 18 bases. The CDR3 has 17 amino acids. CDR1 LGHDT and CDR2 YNNKEL come from the germline V gene (reference sequence). The CDR3 DNA reads TGTGCCAGCAGCCAACCCGATCCGGACCCGCCTTACAATGAGCAGTTCTTC. Its protein is CASSQPDPDPPYNEQFF.

This clonotype was detected only once. The chain uses TRBV9 and TRBJ1-5; TRBD1 might be the D (5 bases). This CDR3 region has 14 residues. V was trimmed by 3 bases and J by 4 bases, leaving 11 bases between them. The V gene's germline CDR1 is SGDLS and CDR2 YYNGEE. In DNA, the CDR3 is TGTGCCAGCAGCGCGGGACCGGAGAATCAGCCCCAGCATTTT. It codes for CASSAGPENQPQHF.

The V and J genes are TRBV20-1 and TRBJ2-7, with 11 bases fitting TRBD2. Germline V gives CDR1 DFQATT, CDR2 SNEGSKA (reference sequence). The CDR3 covers 13 residues. V shed 5 bases and J 4 bases; nucleotides not matched to a gene: 4. CDR3 sequence reads: CSAPLAGGYEQYF. In DNA, the CDR3 is TGCAGTGCTCCCCTAGCGGGAGGTTACGAGCAGTACTTC.

The rearrangement joins TRBV5-1 to TRBJ2-3; 9 positions match TRBD2. J lost 4 bases, V lost 5 bases, and 8 bases had no gene match. CDR1 is SGHRS, CDR2 YFSETQ, per germline. CDR3 length: 15 amino acids. The CDR3 here is CASRPPLAGADTQYF. CDR3 DNA: TGCGCCAGCAGGCCGCCACTAGCGGGCGCAGATACGCAGTATTTT.

The V call is TRBV12-3 or TRBV12-4, the J call TRBJ2-1; D not certain. This CDR3 is built from 14 residues. V was cut by 7 bases and J by 4 bases, with 14 bases left in between. The CDR3 coding sequence is TGTGCCAGCACCAAGGGCACAGCTTACAATGAGCAGTTCTTC. Its protein product is CASTKGTAYNEQFF.

The rearrangement joins TRBV23-1 to TRBJ2-7; D might be TRBD1 or TRBD2, each matching 5 bases. TRBV23-1 is designated an ORF whose function remains uncertain. The length of the CDR3 is 15 residues. The V end was cut by 0 bases, the J end by 6 bases, with 15 bases between. CDR3 DNA: TGCGCCAGCAGTCAATCGGGGGTCTTACCTAGCGAGCAGTACTTC. Residues: CASSQSGVLPSEQYF.

The rearrangement uses TRBV7-2 and TRBJ1-1, with D hard to call. V gave up 5 bases and J gave up 1 base, with 11 bases separating them. The germline V gene encodes CDR1 SGHTA and CDR2 FQGNSA. This CDR3 comprises 14 residues. This chain's CDR3 is CASSTWSSNTEAFF. The CDR3 region has the DNA TGTGCCAGCAGCACCTGGTCCTCGAACACTGAAGCTTTCTTT.

The rearrangement links TRBV5-1 to TRBJ1-3; weak D call: TRBD1 (6 bases). Germline V gene data show CDR1 as SGHRS and CDR2 as YFSETQ. Trimming removed 4 bases at V and 0 bases at J, with 14 bases between. The CDR3 has 16 amino acids. This chain's CDR3 is CASSLADSLSGNTIYF. The CDR3 coding sequence is TGCGCCAGCAGCCTGGCGGACAGTCTCTCTGGAAACACCATATATTTT.

The chain recombines TRBV29-1 with TRBJ1-5; D is uncertain. This CDR3 has 15 amino acids. The germline CDR1 and CDR2 sequences are SQVTM and ANQGSEA. Trimming pared 4 bases from V and 0 bases from J, leaving 13 bases between. This CDR3 reads CSVGVGGYSNQPQHF. The CDR3, as DNA: TGCAGCGTTGGGGTTGGAGGGTATAGCAATCAGCCCCAGCATTTT. The entire variable domain, with the rest obtained from reference TRBV29-1 and TRBJ1-5, is as follows: SAVISQKPSRDICQRGTSLTIQCQVDSQVTMMFWYRQQPGQSLTLIATANQGSEATYESGFVIDKFPISRPNLTFSTLTVSNMSPEDSSIYLCSVGVGGYSNQPQHFGDGTRLSIL.

This chain joins TRBV12-3 or TRBV12-4 and TRBJ2-3; a possible D gene is TRBD1 (5 bases). The CDR3 sequence is 14 residues long. With 5 bases removed from V and 2 bases from J, the gap between germline ends came to 11 bases. The CDR3 loop reads CASSTRQFTDTQYF. CDR3 bases: TGTGCCAGCAGTACCCGACAGTTCACAGATACGCAGTATTTT.

The chain combines TRBV10-3 with TRBJ1-1; D perhaps matches TRBD1 (5 bases). Germline assignment: CDR1 ENHRY and CDR2 SYGVKD. The CDR3 covers 15 residues. Trimming left V 7 bases short and J 1 base short, with 16 bases between. This CDR3 reads CAIKRDPGGNTEAFF. CDR3 sequence (DNA): TGTGCCATCAAACGGGACCCCGGGGGGAACACTGAAGCTTTCTTT.

J is TRBJ2-5 and V is TRBV29-1; the D gene could be TRBD1 or TRBD2 (6 bases each). The germline V and J ends were trimmed by 1 base and 9 bases, with 18 bases remaining between them. CDR1 and CDR2 (germline): SQVTM, ANQGSEA. The CDR3 is 14 residues long. The CDR3: CSVEARGGRRAQYF. CDR3 sequence (DNA): TGCAGCGTTGAAGCCAGGGGTGGGCGGAGGGCCCAGTACTTC.

The genes are TRBV20-1 and TRBJ2-7, with D possibly being TRBD1 (6 bases). The CDR3 is made up of 13 amino acids. The V and J ends lost 5 bases and 2 bases respectively, with 13 bases between them. CDR1 is DFQATT, CDR2 SNEGSKA, per germline (reference sequence). The CDR3, as DNA: TGCAGTGCTTCGCAGGGACAAACCTACGAGCAGTACTTC. Encoded protein: CSASQGQTYEQYF.

The V and J genes are TRBV20-1 and TRBJ2-2, with D possibly TRBD1 on 5 matching bases. Germline-derived CDR1 and CDR2 are DFQATT and SNEGSKA (reference sequence). This CDR3 spans 15 amino acids. V dropped 3 bases and J dropped 3 bases, with 14 bases sitting between them. The CDR3 DNA reads as TGCAGTGCTAGGTACGCGACAGATTACACCGGGGAGCTGTTTTTT. Amino acids: CSARYATDYTGELFF.

J is TRBJ1-1 and V is TRBV5-1; D perhaps matches TRBD1 (5 bases). The germline gives CDR1 SGHRS, CDR2 YFSETQ. Trimming pared 0 bases from V and 5 bases from J, leaving 11 bases between. The CDR3 totals 14 residues. The CDR3 sequence is CASSLVQGLTEAFF. CDR3 DNA: TGCGCCAGCAGCTTGGTCCAGGGATTAACTGAAGCTTTCTTT.

The chain employs TRBV6-5 and TRBJ1-5; tentatively, D is TRBD1 (5 bases). The CDR3 runs 15 residues. Trimming cost V 5 bases and J 2 bases, with 13 bases left between them. Looked up from germline, CDR1 is MNHEY and CDR2 is SVGAGI. CDR3 sequence (DNA): TGTGCCAGCAGTCTCTCAGGCAGGGGCAATCAGCCCCAGCATTTT. Its translation: CASSLSGRGNQPQHF.